This passage covers 13 T cell receptor beta chains from one sample sequenced in a study of T cell responses to AZD1222 COVID-19 vaccine. The assay was immunoSEQ multiplex PCR, and TCRdb's table has in-frame clones only and misses some. The sample carries 100,000 or so clones, about 88% recorded once. The sample here was peripheral blood, taken on day 0 of AZD1222 vaccination. The receptors originated from an adult in good health.

The chain carries TRBV2 and TRBJ2-2; 12 bases align to TRBD2. The germline CDR1 and CDR2 sequences are SNHLY and FYNNEI. This CDR3 comprises 15 residues. J was trimmed by 3 bases and V by 5 bases; bases with no gene match: 1. Written as DNA, the CDR3 is TGTGCCAGCAGTCGACTAGCGGGAGACACCGGGGAGCTGTTTTTT. The encoded protein is CASSRLAGDTGELFF.

The rearrangement joins TRBV10-1 to TRBJ2-7; D remains unclear. There are 14 residues in the CDR3. With 2 bases removed from V and 2 bases from J, the gap between germline ends came to 10 bases. CDR1 is WNHNN and CDR2 is SYGVQD in the germline V gene (reference sequence). CDR3 loop: CASSERRPPYEQYF. The DNA for the CDR3 is TGCGCCAGCAGTGAGCGTCGGCCCCCCTACGAGCAGTACTTC.

The V call is TRBV4-1, the J call TRBJ1-3; no firm D call. Germline CDR1 reads MGHRA; CDR2 reads YSYEKL. This CDR3 has 14 amino acids. V lost 0 bases and J 9 bases, leaving 12 bases between the germline ends. DNA for the CDR3: TGCGCCAGCAGCCAAGATAGCGCGCCCGGCACCATATATTTT. The encoded protein is CASSQDSAPGTIYF.

This clone showed up just once. V is TRBV2 and J is TRBJ2-7, with 7 nucleotides matching TRBD1. Germline V gives CDR1 SNHLY, CDR2 FYNNEI. Trimming took 8 bases from V and 2 from J; bases not matched to a gene: 6. The CDR3 sequence is 13 residues long. The CDR3 DNA is TGTGCCAGCTTCCGGGACAGTGCCTACGAGCAGTACTTC. This encodes CASFRDSAYEQYF.

This rearrangement joins TRBV11-2 to TRBJ1-4; possible D gene TRBD1, 5 bases. The CDR3 is made up of 15 amino acids. Trimming removed 5 bases at V and 7 bases at J, with 17 bases between. Germline V gene sequence: CDR1 SGHAT, CDR2 FQNNGV. The CDR3 sequence: CASSPTGGFGEKLFF. CDR3 nucleotides: TGTGCCAGCAGCCCGACGGGGGGTTTTGGTGAAAAACTGTTTTTT. The full variable domain, completed using reference TRBV11-2 and TRBJ1-4, is EAGVAQSPRYKIIEKRQSVAFWCNPISGHATLYWYQQILGQGPKLLIQFQNNGVVDDSQLPKDRFSAERLKGVDSTLKIQPAKLEDSAVYLCASSPTGGFGEKLFFGSGTQLSVL.

The chain employs TRBV19 and TRBJ2-5; D might be TRBD2 (6 bases). The V end lost 1 base, the J end lost 2 bases, and 8 bases lay between the germline ends. This CDR3 has 14 residues. Germline CDR1 and CDR2: LNHDA and SQIVND (reference sequence). DNA for the CDR3: TGTGCCAGTAGTATAGTTGGGGGGCAAGAGACCCAGTACTTC. Encoded protein: CASSIVGGQETQYF.

The genes are TRBV3-1 (or the pseudogene TRBV3-2) and TRBJ2-1, with D possibly matching TRBD1 (6 bases). Trimming stripped 5 bases from V and 7 bases from J, with 18 bases between. The CDR3 length is 15 residues. Per the germline V gene, CDR1 is LGHDT and CDR2 is YNNKEL (reference sequence). The CDR3 here is CASSSTNRAGNEQFF. DNA of the CDR3: TGTGCCAGCAGCTCAACTAACAGGGCAGGTAATGAGCAGTTCTTC.

The chain employs TRBV9 and TRBJ1-3; D perhaps matches TRBD1 (5 bases). The CDR3 runs 15 residues. The V gene's germline CDR1 is SGDLS and CDR2 YYNGEE. Between the trimmed V and J ends, which lost 0 bases and 1 base, there was a span of 8 bases. The CDR3 DNA is TGTGCCAGCAGCGTAGGGCGGGGGTCTGGAAACACCATATATTTT. Translation gives CASSVGRGSGNTIYF.

The J gene is TRBJ1-6, the V gene TRBV29-1; perhaps TRBD1 as D (6 bases). CDR1 is SQVTM, CDR2 ANQGSEA, per germline. CDR3 length: 14 residues. The ends were cut back, 6 bases at V and 6 bases at J, with 15 bases in the middle. The CDR3 is CSVRLQGSNSPLHF. As DNA, the CDR3 is TGCAGCGTCCGACTCCAGGGGAGTAATTCACCCCTCCACTTT.

This clone has a single count. At one boundary the junction diverges from the germline segment, which might be a read error. The V and J genes are TRBV3-1 (or the pseudogene TRBV3-2) and TRBJ1-1; D unclear. The CDR3 loop spans 12 amino acids. Germline CDR1 LGHDT, CDR2 YNNKEL (reference sequence). This CDR3 is CASTKADLKLTF. In DNA form, the CDR3 reads TGTGCCAGCACCAAAGCCGATCTCAAACTAACATTT.

The rearrangement links TRBV5-4 to TRBJ2-3; D uncertain. The V end was cut by 4 bases, the J end by 1 base, with 10 bases between. The CDR3 extends over 14 amino acids. CDR1 and CDR2 from the germline V gene are SGHNT and YYREEE (reference sequence). CDR3 sequence: CASSRRVGTDTQYF. DNA for the CDR3: TGTGCCAGCAGCCGCAGAGTAGGCACAGATACGCAGTATTTT.

The chain has TRBV9 and TRBJ2-2, with 10 bases fitting TRBD1. CDR3 length: 15 residues. Germline values: CDR1 SGDLS, CDR2 YYNGEE. Trimming removed 4 bases from V and 5 bases from J; junction bases left unmatched: 5. The CDR3 DNA is TGTGCCAGCAGCCTAAGGACAGGGGGAACCGGGGAGCTGTTTTTT. Amino acids: CASSLRTGGTGELFF.

The chain recombines TRBV28 with TRBJ2-1, with TRBD2 matching 9 bases. This CDR3 comprises 18 residues. Unmatched junction bases numbered 17, after V lost 3 bases and J lost 8 bases. CDR1 is MDHEN, CDR2 SYDVKM, per germline. For the CDR3, the DNA is TGTGCCAGCAGTTTTCCATTGGGGGGAAGCGGGAGGCCTGATGAGCAGTTCTTC. Encoded protein: CASSFPLGGSGRPDEQFF.